Listed below are T cell receptor beta chains from one sample, sequenced in a study of T cell therapy after organ transplantation. Their antigens remain unidentified. TCRdb's table, derived via immunoSEQ multiplex PCR, lists solely in-frame clones and lacks some. The sample has 15,000 to 20,000 clones, over 75% seen once. The sequences come from CD8+ T cells from blood, collected after autologous CMV-specific T cell therapy. Receptors were obtained from a human patient who had received a solid organ transplant and had CMV disease. The T cells may come from the graft donor. CDR3s include the opening cysteine and the closing phenylalanine or tryptophan. D genes are given only for firm matches. Size tells how often a clone was seen (once, few, many) or the class of an expanded clone, and some rows leave it out.

clone_size d_call j_call v_call cdr3_aa cdr3_nt
NA NA TRBJ2-7 TRBV7-9 CASSWIQGNHEQYF TGTGCCAGCAGCTGGATACAGGGAAACCACGAGCAGTACTTC
few NA TRBJ2-7 TRBV23-1 CAPLYEQYF TGCGCCCCCTTATACGAGCAGTACTTC
NA NA TRBJ1-3 TRBV5-8 CASRPRKGNGNTIYF TGTGCCAGCAGGCCCCGGAAGGGGAATGGAAACACCATATATTTT
NA NA TRBJ1-1 TRBV23-1 CASSPRGLGTEAFF TGCGCCAGCAGTCCTCGGGGGCTTGGCACTGAAGCTTTCTTT
few NA TRBJ2-7 TRBV5-1 CASSHKGRNEQYF TGCGCAAGCTCTCACAAAGGGAGGAACGAGCAGTACTTC
NA TRBD1 TRBJ2-7 TRBV19 CASSIRGQGVIYEQYF TGTGCCAGTAGTATCCGGGGACAGGGAGTTATCTACGAGCAGTACTTC
NA TRBD2 TRBJ2-1 TRBV6-6 CASSYTSGGPYNEQFF TGTGCCAGCAGTTACACTAGCGGGGGGCCATACAATGAGCAGTTCTTC
once TRBD1 TRBJ2-7 TRBV11-3 CASSLGGQGVFEQYF TGTGCCAGCAGCTTGGGGGGACAGGGGGTTTTTGAGCAGTACTTC
NA NA TRBJ1-2 TRBV14 CASSQDLSLRGPNATNYGYTF TGTGCCAGCAGCCAAGATTTATCCCTGAGAGGTCCAAATGCCACTAACTATGGCTACACCTTC
NA TRBD1 TRBJ1-5 TRBV10-2 CASSDGTVNFNQPQHF TGCGCCAGCAGTGACGGGACAGTAAATTTCAATCAGCCCCAGCATTTT
NA TRBD2 TRBJ2-1 TRBV30 CAWSVYGTSGYNEQFF TGTGCCTGGAGTGTATATGGGACTAGCGGCTACAATGAGCAGTTCTTC
NA NA TRBJ2-2 TRBV6-1 CASSRTETGELFF TGTGCCAGCAGTCGTACAGAAACCGGGGAGCTGTTTTTT
NA NA TRBJ2-7 TRBV6-5 CASSPSEGHEQYF TGTGCCAGCAGTCCCTCAGAGGGGCACGAGCAGTACTTC
NA TRBD2 TRBJ2-1 TRBV19 CASSPTSGRAAEQFF TGTGCCAGTAGCCCCACTAGCGGGAGGGCCGCCGAGCAGTTCTTC
NA NA TRBJ1-1 TRBV6-5 CASRTTEEAFF TGTGCCAGCAGAACAACAGAGGAAGCTTTCTTT
NA TRBD2 TRBJ2-1 TRBV4-3 CASSQELAGGRYNEQFF TGCGCCAGCAGCCAAGAGCTGGCGGGGGGGCGGTACAATGAGCAGTTCTTC
once NA TRBJ2-7 TRBV9 CASSTSTQLNSYEQYF TGTGCCAGCAGCACCAGTACCCAGCTAAACAGCTACGAGCAGTACTTC
medium-sized TRBD1 TRBJ1-1 TRBV6-5 CASSYTTGANTEAFF TGTGCCAGCAGTTACACGACAGGGGCGAACACTGAAGCTTTCTTT
few NA TRBJ1-1 TRBV25-1 CASSDQSSGTEAFF TGTGCCAGCAGTGATCAGTCCTCCGGGACTGAAGCTTTCTTT
NA TRBD1 TRBJ2-7 TRBV30 CAWSDRGGEQYF TGTGCCTGGAGCGACAGGGGTGGCGAGCAGTACTTC
once TRBD2 TRBJ2-1 TRBV4-1 CASSQDGGGYNEQFF TGCGCCAGCAGCCAAGATGGGGGGGGCTACAATGAGCAGTTCTTC
NA NA TRBJ1-1 TRBV30 CAWSVSVGAFF TGTGCCTGGAGTGTCTCAGTGGGAGCTTTCTTT
NA NA TRBJ2-7 TRBV7-2 CASSLGRTIYEQYF TGTGCCAGCAGCTTAGGTCGGACCATTTACGAGCAGTACTTC
NA TRBD1 TRBJ2-3 TRBV2 CASSEETGTDTQYF TGTGCCAGCAGTGAAGAGACAGGGACAGATACGCAGTATTTT
NA TRBD1 TRBJ1-1 TRBV7-6 CASSGGQADTEAFF TGTGCCAGCAGCGGGGGACAGGCCGACACTGAAGCTTTCTTT
NA NA TRBJ2-7 TRBV4-1 CASSHNGYSYEQYF TGCGCCAGCAGCCACAACGGGTATAGCTACGAGCAGTACTTC
NA NA TRBJ2-1 TRBV5-6 CASSPAALGVLNEQFF TGTGCCAGCAGCCCCGCTGCCTTGGGGGTGTTAAATGAGCAGTTCTTC